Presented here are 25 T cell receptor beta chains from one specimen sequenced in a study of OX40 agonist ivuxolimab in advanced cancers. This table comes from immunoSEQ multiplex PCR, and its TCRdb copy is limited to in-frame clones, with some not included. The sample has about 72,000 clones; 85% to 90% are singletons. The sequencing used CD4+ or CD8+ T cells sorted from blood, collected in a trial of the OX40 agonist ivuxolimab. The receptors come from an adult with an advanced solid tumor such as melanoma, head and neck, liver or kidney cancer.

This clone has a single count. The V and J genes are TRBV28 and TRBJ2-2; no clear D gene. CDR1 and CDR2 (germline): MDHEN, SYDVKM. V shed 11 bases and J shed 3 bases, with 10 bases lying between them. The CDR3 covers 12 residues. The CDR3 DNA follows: TGTGCCCCCAGCGCGGACACCGGGGAGCTGTTTTTT. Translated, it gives CAPSADTGELFF.

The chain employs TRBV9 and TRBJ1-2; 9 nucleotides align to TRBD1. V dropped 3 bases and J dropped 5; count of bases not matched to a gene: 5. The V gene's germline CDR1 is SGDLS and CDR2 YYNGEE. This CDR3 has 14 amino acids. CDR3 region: CASSADRGHYGYTF. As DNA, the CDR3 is TGTGCCAGCAGCGCGGACAGGGGCCATTATGGCTACACCTTC.

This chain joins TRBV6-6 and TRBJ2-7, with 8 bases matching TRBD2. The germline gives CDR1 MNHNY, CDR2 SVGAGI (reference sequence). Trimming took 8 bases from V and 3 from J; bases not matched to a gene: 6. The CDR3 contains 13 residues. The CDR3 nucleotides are TGTGCCAGCGGGCGGGGGGCTCACTACGAGCAGTACTTC. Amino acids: CASGRGAHYEQYF.

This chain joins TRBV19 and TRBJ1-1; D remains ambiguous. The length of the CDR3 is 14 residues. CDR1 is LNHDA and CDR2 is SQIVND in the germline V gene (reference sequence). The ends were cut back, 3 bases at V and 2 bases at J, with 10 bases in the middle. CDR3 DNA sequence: TGTGCCAGTAGTATGGCCCGGGGTAACACTGAAGCTTTCTTT. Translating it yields CASSMARGNTEAFF. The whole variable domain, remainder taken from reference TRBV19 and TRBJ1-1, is DGGITQSPKYLFRKEGQNVTLSCEQNLNHDAMYWYRQDPGQGLRLIYYSQIVNDFQKGDIAEGYSVSREKKESFPLTVTSAQKNPTAFYLCASSMARGNTEAFFGQGTRLTVV.

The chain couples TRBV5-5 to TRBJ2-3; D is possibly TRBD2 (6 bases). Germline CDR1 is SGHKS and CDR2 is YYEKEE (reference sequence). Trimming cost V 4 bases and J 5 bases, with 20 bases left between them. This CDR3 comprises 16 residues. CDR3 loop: CASSPSREVRVDTQYF. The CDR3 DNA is TGTGCCAGCAGCCCGTCGAGGGAGGTCCGCGTAGATACGCAGTATTTT.

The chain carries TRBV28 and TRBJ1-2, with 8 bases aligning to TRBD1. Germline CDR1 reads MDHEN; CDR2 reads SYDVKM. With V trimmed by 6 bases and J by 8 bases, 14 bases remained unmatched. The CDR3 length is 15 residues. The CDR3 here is CASSTGGEGTEGYTF. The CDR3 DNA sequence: TGTGCCAGCAGCACAGGGGGGGAAGGGACGGAAGGCTACACCTTC.

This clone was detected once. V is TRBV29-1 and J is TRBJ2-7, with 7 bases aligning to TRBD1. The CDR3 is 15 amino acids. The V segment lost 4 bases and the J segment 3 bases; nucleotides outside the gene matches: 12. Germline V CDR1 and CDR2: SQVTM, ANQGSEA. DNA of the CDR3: TGCAGCGTTGCGAACCCCCACAGGGGAGACTACGAGCAGTACTTC. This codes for CSVANPHRGDYEQYF.

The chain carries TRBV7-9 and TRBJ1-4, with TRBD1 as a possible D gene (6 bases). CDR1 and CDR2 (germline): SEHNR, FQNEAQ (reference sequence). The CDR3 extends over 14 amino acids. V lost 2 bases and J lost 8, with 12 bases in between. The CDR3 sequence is CASSLFGGQEKLFF. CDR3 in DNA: TGTGCCAGCAGCTTATTCGGGGGCCAAGAAAAACTGTTTTTT. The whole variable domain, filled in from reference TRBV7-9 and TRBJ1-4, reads DTGVSQNPRHKITKRGQNVTFRCDPISEHNRLYWYRQTLGQGPEFLTYFQNEAQLEKSRLLSDRFSAERPKGSFSTLEIQRTEQGDSAMYLCASSLFGGQEKLFFGSGTQLSVL.

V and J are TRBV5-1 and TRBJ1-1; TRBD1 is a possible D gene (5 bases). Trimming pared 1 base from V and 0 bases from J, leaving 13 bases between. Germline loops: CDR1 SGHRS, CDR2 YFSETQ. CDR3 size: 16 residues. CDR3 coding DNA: TGCGCCAGCAGCTTGCAGTTAGGCAGGGTGAACACTGAAGCTTTCTTT. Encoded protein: CASSLQLGRVNTEAFF.

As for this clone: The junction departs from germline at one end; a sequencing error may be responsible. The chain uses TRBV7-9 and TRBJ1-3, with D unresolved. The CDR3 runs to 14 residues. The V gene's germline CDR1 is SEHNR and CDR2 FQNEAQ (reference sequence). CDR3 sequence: CASSLPLFGHTIYF. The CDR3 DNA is TGTGCCAGCAGCTTACCGCTTTTTGGACACACCATATATTTT.

CDR3 protein: CAISPNLSEQYF. In nucleotides, the CDR3 is TGTGCCATCAGCCCGAATCTCTCCGAGCAGTACTTC. V usage is TRBV10-3 and J usage is TRBJ2-7; D remains unclear. Germline V gives CDR1 ENHRY, CDR2 SYGVKD. The length of the CDR3 is 12 residues. Trimming took 6 bases from V and 6 from J, leaving 12 bases between them.

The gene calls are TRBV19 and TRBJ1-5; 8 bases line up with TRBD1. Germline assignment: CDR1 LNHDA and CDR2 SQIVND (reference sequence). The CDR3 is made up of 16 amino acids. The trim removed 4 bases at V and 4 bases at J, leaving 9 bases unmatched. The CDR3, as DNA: TGTGCCAGTAGTAAAAGGACAGGGTCCTTAAATCAGCCCCAGCATTTT. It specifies CASSKRTGSLNQPQHF. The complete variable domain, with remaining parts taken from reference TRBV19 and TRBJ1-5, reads DGGITQSPKYLFRKEGQNVTLSCEQNLNHDAMYWYRQDPGQGLRLIYYSQIVNDFQKGDIAEGYSVSREKKESFPLTVTSAQKNPTAFYLCASSKRTGSLNQPQHFGDGTRLSIL.

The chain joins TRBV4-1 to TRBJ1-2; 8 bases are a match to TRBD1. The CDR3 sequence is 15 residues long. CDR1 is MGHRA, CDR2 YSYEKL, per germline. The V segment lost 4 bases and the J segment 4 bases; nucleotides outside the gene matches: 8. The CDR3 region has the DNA TGCGCCAGCAGCCTGCGGACAGGGACGGTCTATGGCTACACCTTC. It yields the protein CASSLRTGTVYGYTF.

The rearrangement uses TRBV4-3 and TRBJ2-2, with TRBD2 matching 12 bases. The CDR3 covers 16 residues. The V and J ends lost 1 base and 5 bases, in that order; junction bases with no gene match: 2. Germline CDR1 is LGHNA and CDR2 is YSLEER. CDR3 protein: CASSQGLAGETGELFF. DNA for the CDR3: TGCGCCAGCAGCCAAGGACTAGCGGGGGAGACCGGGGAGCTGTTTTTT.

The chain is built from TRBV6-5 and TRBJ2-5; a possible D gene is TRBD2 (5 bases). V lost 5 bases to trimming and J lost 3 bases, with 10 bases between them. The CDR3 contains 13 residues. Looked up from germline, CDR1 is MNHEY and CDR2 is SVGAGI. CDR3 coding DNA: TGTGCCAGCAGTAATCCGGGAAAAGAGACCCAGTACTTC. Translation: CASSNPGKETQYF.

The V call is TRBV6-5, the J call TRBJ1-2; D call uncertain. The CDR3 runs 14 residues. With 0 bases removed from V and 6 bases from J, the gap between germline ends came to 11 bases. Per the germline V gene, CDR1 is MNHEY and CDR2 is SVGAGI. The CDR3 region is CASSYSLGSNGYTF. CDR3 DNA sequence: TGTGCCAGCAGTTACTCGCTCGGGTCAAATGGCTACACCTTC.

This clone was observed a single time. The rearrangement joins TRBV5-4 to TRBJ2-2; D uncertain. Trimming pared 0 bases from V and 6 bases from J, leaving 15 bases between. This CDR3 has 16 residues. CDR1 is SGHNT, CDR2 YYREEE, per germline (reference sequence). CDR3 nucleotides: TGTGCCAGCAGCTTGGTGGGGAACCTCGGCCCCGGGGAGCTGTTTTTT. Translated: CASSLVGNLGPGELFF. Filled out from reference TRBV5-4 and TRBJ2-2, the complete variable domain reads ETGVTQSPTHLIKTRGQQVTLRCSSQSGHNTVSWYQQALGQGPQFIFQYYREEENGRGNFPPRFSGLQFPNYSSELNVNALELDDSALYLCASSLVGNLGPGELFFGEGSRLTVL.

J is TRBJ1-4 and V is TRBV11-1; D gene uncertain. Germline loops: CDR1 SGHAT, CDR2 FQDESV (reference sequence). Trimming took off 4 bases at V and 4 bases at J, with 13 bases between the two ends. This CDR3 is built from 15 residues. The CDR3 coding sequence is TGTGCCAGCAGCTCACCGTTGGACGGTAATGAAAAACTGTTTTTT. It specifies CASSSPLDGNEKLFF.

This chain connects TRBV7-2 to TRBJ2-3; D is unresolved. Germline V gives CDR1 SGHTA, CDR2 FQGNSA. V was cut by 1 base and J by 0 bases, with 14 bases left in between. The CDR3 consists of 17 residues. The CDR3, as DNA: TGTGCCAGCAGCTTAGGGGTCTGGGGTAGGAGCACAGATACGCAGTATTTT. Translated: CASSLGVWGRSTDTQYF.

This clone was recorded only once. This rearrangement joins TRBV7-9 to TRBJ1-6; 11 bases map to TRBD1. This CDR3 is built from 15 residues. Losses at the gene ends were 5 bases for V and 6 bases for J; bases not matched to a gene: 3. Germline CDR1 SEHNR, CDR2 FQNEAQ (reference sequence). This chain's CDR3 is CASSSGQGANSPLHF. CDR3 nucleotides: TGTGCCAGCAGCAGCGGACAGGGGGCTAATTCACCCCTCCACTTT.

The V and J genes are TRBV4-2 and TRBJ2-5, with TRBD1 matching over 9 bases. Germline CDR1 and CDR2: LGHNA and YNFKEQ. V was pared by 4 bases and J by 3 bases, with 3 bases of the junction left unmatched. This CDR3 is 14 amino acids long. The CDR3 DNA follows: TGTGCCAGCAGCCTGGGGACAGGGAAAGAGACCCAGTACTTC. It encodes CASSLGTGKETQYF.

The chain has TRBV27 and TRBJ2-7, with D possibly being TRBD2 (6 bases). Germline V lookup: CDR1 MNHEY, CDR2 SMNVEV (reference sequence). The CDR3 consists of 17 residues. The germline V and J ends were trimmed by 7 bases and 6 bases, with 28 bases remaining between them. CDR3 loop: CASTPRGGPLGWTEQYF. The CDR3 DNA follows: TGTGCCAGCACCCCCCGGGGAGGTCCCCTCGGGTGGACCGAGCAGTACTTC.

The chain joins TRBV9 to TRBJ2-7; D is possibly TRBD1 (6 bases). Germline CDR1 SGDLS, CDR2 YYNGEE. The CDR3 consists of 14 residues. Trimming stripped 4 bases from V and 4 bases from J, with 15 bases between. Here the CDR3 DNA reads TGTGCCAGCAGCCCACAGACAGGAATATACGAGCAGTACTTC. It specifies CASSPQTGIYEQYF.

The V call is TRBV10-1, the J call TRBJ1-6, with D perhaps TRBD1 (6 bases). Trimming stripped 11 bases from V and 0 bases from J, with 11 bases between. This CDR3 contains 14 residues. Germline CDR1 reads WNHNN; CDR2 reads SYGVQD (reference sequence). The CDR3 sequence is CAVQGSSYNSPLHF. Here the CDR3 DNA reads TGCGCCGTTCAGGGGAGCTCCTATAATTCACCCCTCCACTTT.

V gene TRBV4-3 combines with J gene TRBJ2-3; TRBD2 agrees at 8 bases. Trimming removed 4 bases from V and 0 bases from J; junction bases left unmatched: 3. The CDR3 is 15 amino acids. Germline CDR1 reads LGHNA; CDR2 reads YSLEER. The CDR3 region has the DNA TGCGCCAGCAGCCCAGGACTAGCAAGCACAGATACGCAGTATTTT. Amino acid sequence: CASSPGLASTDTQYF.